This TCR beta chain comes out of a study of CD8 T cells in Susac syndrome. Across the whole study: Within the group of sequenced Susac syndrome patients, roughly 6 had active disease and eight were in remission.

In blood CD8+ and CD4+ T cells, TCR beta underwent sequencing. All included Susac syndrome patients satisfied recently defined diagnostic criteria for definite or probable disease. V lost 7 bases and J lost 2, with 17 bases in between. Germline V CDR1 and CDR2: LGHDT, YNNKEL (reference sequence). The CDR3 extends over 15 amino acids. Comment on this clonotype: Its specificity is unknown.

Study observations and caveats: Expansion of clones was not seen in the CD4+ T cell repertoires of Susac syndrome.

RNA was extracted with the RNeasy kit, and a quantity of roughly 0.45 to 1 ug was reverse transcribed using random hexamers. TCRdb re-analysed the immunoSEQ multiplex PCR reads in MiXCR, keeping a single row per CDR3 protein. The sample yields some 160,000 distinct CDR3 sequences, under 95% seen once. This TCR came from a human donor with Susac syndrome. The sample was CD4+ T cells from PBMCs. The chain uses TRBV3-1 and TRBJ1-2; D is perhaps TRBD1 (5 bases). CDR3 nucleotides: TGTGCCAGCACCCCACAGGCGGCCACCAACTATGGCTACACCTTC. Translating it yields CASTPQAATNYGYTF.